What follows is one T cell receptor beta chain and its context. The antigen is unknown. Other DNA sequences in the sample encode the same CDR3. This record comes from a study of graft-versus-host responses after intestinal transplantation. Trimming removed 4 bases from V and 2 bases from J, with 23 bases in between. Per germline, CDR1 KGHSH and CDR2 LQKENI. The CDR3 runs 18 residues. Measured with immunoSEQ multiplex PCR; TCRdb has only the in-frame clones, and not every one. The sample holds about 99,000 clones; more than 85% are singletons and the top ten take over 0.8%. The sequencing here drew on unstimulated CD4+ T cells sorted from spleen or lymph node cells, taken before intestinal transplant. V and J are TRBV18 and TRBJ1-1, with D possibly being TRBD1 (6 bases). The origin of this receptor is a human donor who received an intestinal transplant. DNA of the CDR3: TGTGCCAGCTCACGTGAAGGGGCAGGGGTCACCTCCAACACTGAAGCTTTCTTT. This codes for CASSREGAGVTSNTEAFF.